This is a list of T cell receptor beta chains from one sample in a study of cytomegalovirus exposure and HLA in healthy donors. Using immunoSEQ multiplex PCR, the repertoire was profiled, and TCRdb retains in-frame clones only, with some absent. The sample holds 87,000 or so clones; 77% are singletons and the top ten take roughly 5%. The sequenced material came from PBMCs. Source of these receptors: a woman in her thirties or forties in good health and CMV-seronegative. Each CDR3 is given with its conserved first and last residue. D genes are given only for firm matches. Rows may omit the clone size; those that give it use once, few, many or a size class.

abundance,d_gene,j_gene,v_gene,CDR3aa,CDR3nt
.,TRBD1,TRBJ1-1,TRBV19,CASRKQGAITEAFF,TGTGCCAGTAGGAAACAGGGGGCGATCACTGAAGCTTTCTTT
.,TRBD1,TRBJ2-1,TRBV18,CASSTGQGINEQFF,TGTGCCAGCTCCACAGGACAGGGGATAAATGAGCAGTTCTTC
few,TRBD1,TRBJ1-5,TRBV18,CASSQDRGRQPQHF,TGTGCCAGCTCACAAGACAGGGGCCGGCAGCCCCAGCATTTT
.,.,TRBJ1-2,TRBV5-6,CASSLLQIYGYTF,TGTGCCAGCAGCTTGTTGCAGATCTATGGCTACACCTTC
.,.,TRBJ2-7,TRBV7-8,CASSLGWAGASYEQYF,TGTGCCAGCAGCTTAGGTTGGGCAGGGGCCTCCTACGAGCAGTACTTC
.,.,TRBJ2-2,TRBV14,CASSQFGTIDTGELFF,TGTGCCAGCAGCCAATTCGGGACAATAGACACCGGGGAGCTGTTTTTT
.,TRBD2,TRBJ2-5,TRBV9,CASSGSGGAWETQYF,TGTGCCAGCAGCGGTAGCGGGGGGGCCTGGGAGACCCAGTACTTC
.,.,TRBJ1-4,TRBV10-2,CASSESRQSGEKLFF,TGCGCCAGCAGTGAGTCACGACAGTCTGGCGAAAAACTGTTTTTT
.,TRBD2,TRBJ2-1,TRBV10-3,CAIRSGDSYNEQFF,TGTGCCATCAGAAGCGGGGACTCTTACAATGAGCAGTTCTTC
.,TRBD1,TRBJ2-3,TRBV19,CASSPTRTGGADTQYF,TGTGCCAGTAGTCCAACTCGGACAGGGGGCGCGGATACGCAGTATTTT
.,.,TRBJ2-5,TRBV2,CASSEMAGAGETQYF,TGTGCCAGCAGTGAAATGGCGGGGGCCGGGGAGACCCAGTACTTC
.,TRBD1,TRBJ2-7,TRBV19,CASSSRQGLGEQYF,TGTGCCAGTAGTAGCAGACAGGGATTAGGCGAGCAGTACTTC
.,.,TRBJ2-2,TRBV11-2,CASSTTNTGELFF,TGTGCCAGCAGCACAACGAACACCGGGGAGCTGTTTTTT
.,TRBD1,TRBJ2-2,TRBV18,CASSHSRGRLTGELFF,TGTGCCAGCTCACACTCCAGGGGGCGCTTAACCGGGGAGCTGTTTTTT
.,TRBD2,TRBJ2-7,TRBV2,CASFDPSGAYEQYF,TGTGCCAGCTTCGACCCGAGCGGGGCCTACGAGCAGTACTTC
.,.,TRBJ2-7,TRBV30,CAWSDRAYEQYF,TGTGCCTGGAGCGACAGAGCCTACGAGCAGTACTTC
.,TRBD2,TRBJ2-7,TRBV4-1,CASSHLSGLAADEQYF,TGCGCCAGCAGCCATCTTTCCGGACTAGCGGCCGACGAGCAGTACTTC